These 2 T cell receptor beta chains were all obtained from the same sample, sequenced in a study of cytomegalovirus exposure and HLA in healthy donors (TCRdb year 2017). Library generation was performed with the immunoSEQ multiplex PCR assay. For the multiplex PCR, a mixture combining 60 forward primers for TCR Vbeta segments and 13 reverse primers for TCR Jbeta segments was used. The table was pulled from immuneACCESS by TCRdb, which kept in-frame rearrangements only. Such tables lose some clones; where checked, under half of the loss comes from unresolved V genes, and the rest has no known cause. Present in this sample are about 120,000 clones, over 70% of which were seen just once. The ten largest make up around 3.3% of the sample. The sequenced sample was PBMCs. These receptors were taken from a woman aged 50 to 65 in good health and CMV-seronegative.

This clone was seen a few times. The chain joins TRBV7-2 to TRBJ2-5; D unclear. There are 15 residues in the CDR3. Germline values: CDR1 SGHTA, CDR2 FQGNSA. Trimming cost V 4 bases and J 5 bases, with 17 bases left between them. The CDR3 protein is CASSSRTGSGETQYF. The CDR3 bases are TGTGCCAGCAGCTCCCGAACCGGGTCTGGGGAGACCCAGTACTTC.

This chain joins TRBV5-4 and TRBJ1-2; D is possibly TRBD1 (6 bases). Germline V CDR1 and CDR2: SGHNT, YYREEE (reference sequence). This CDR3 region has 15 residues. V was cut by 0 bases and J by 2 bases, with 11 bases left in between. The CDR3 nucleotides read TGTGCCAGCAGCTTGGGCCAGGGGCTAAACTATGGCTACACCTTC. As protein: CASSLGQGLNYGYTF.